Following are 27 T cell receptor beta chains from one sample sequenced in a study of radiation and T cells in renal cell carcinoma. Generated by immunoSEQ multiplex PCR, the TCRdb table keeps only in-frame clones and is missing some. Of 100,000 to 150,000 clones listed, 65% to 85% were seen once; the top ten hold 5.8%. Sample time point: blood 2 weeks post-SBRT. Specified treatment: 15 Gy SBRT to primary tumor, nephrectomy 4 weeks later. The sequenced sample was blood, obtained from a patient whose treatment included radiotherapy and nephrectomy. The receptors stem from a man aged 50-60 years with renal cell carcinoma.

V is TRBV23-1 and J is TRBJ2-2; 7 nucleotides agree with TRBD1. TRBV23-1 is an ORF; its function is uncertain. V shed 5 bases, J shed 2 bases, and the junction held 8 bases outside the gene matches. The CDR3 runs to 16 residues. The CDR3 is CASSEPDRLNTGELFF. CDR3 sequence (DNA): TGCGCCAGCAGTGAACCGGACAGGCTAAACACCGGGGAGCTGTTTTTT.

This clone came up a few times. The chain uses TRBV5-4 and TRBJ1-1, with 9 bases matching TRBD1. The V and J ends lost 0 bases and 3 bases, in that order; junction bases with no gene match: 6. The CDR3 contains 16 residues. CDR1 and CDR2 from the germline V gene are SGHNT and YYREEE (reference sequence). The CDR3 coding sequence is TGTGCCAGCAGCTTGGGGGGACAGGGAGGGCACACTGAAGCTTTCTTT. Translated: CASSLGGQGGHTEAFF.

The chain combines TRBV28 with TRBJ2-5; TRBD2 agrees at 7 bases. Germline V lookup: CDR1 MDHEN, CDR2 SYDVKM. This CDR3 contains 15 residues. V was clipped by 6 bases and J by 6 bases; unmatched bases: 13. CDR3 residues: CASSKGREGWKTQYF. In DNA, the CDR3 is TGTGCCAGCAGCAAAGGGAGGGAGGGTTGGAAGACCCAGTACTTC.

The CDR3 DNA sequence: TGTGCCAGCACTAGGTGGGAGACCCAGTACTTC. The encoded protein is CASTRWETQYF. This chain links TRBV2 with TRBJ2-5; D uncertain. The CDR3 is 11 residues long. Germline CDR1 is SNHLY and CDR2 is FYNNEI. Trimming cost V 7 bases and J 5 bases, with 8 bases left between them.

This clone was counted ten times or more. The rearrangement joins TRBV18 to TRBJ2-3; D is perhaps TRBD1 (5 bases). This CDR3 region has 15 residues. The germline gives CDR1 KGHSH, CDR2 LQKENI. Deletions cut 5 bases from V and 0 bases from J, with 12 bases between. CDR3 nucleotides: TGTGCCAGCTCAGGGGCCGACTCCAGCACAGATACGCAGTATTTT. Residues: CASSGADSSTDTQYF.

The rearrangement uses TRBV15 and TRBJ2-1, with 9 nucleotides matching TRBD2. Germline V CDR1 and CDR2: LNHNV, YYDKDF (reference sequence). The CDR3 totals 17 residues. The trim removed 8 bases at V and 1 base at J, leaving 12 bases unmatched. Here the CDR3 reads CATGWREGRISYNEQFF. The CDR3 DNA reads TGTGCCACCGGATGGCGGGAGGGCCGTATTTCCTACAATGAGCAGTTCTTC.

The chain joins TRBV6-1 to TRBJ1-5, with TRBD1 identical over 11 bases. V was clipped by 6 bases and J by 6 bases; unmatched bases: 7. The germline V gene encodes CDR1 MNHNS and CDR2 SASEGT. This CDR3 contains 15 residues. In DNA form, the CDR3 reads TGTGCCAGCAGAGCCGGGACAGGGGGTAGTCAGCCCCAGCATTTT. Translated, it gives CASRAGTGGSQPQHF.

This chain uses TRBV29-1 with TRBJ1-1; no reliable D call. Trimming took 2 bases from V and 6 from J, leaving 16 bases between them. The CDR3 is 14 residues long. Germline CDR1 reads SQVTM; CDR2 reads ANQGSEA. The CDR3 DNA sequence: TGCAGCGTTGAAAGGCAGAACTACCCCTCTGAAGCTTTCTTT. Amino acid sequence: CSVERQNYPSEAFF.

CDR3 coding DNA: TGTGCCAGCAGTGAAGCCAGGAACAACGAGCAGTACTTC. As protein: CASSEARNNEQYF. The chain is built from TRBV6-1 and TRBJ2-7, with D unresolved. The CDR3 covers 13 residues. Germline V CDR1 and CDR2: MNHNS, SASEGT. Trimming cost V 0 bases and J 5 bases, with 8 bases left between them.

This clone turned up a few times. CDR3 nucleotide sequence: TGTGCCAGCAGCGTAGTGGGTAGCGGACCCTACGAGCAGTACTTC. The encoded protein is CASSVVGSGPYEQYF. The chain carries TRBV9 and TRBJ2-7; D perhaps matches TRBD2 (6 bases). V lost 0 bases to trimming and J lost 2 bases, with 12 bases between them. Per germline, CDR1 SGDLS and CDR2 YYNGEE. This CDR3 comprises 15 residues.

The sample holds a few counts of this clone. The rearrangement uses TRBV7-2 and TRBJ1-1; no reliable D call. The CDR3 runs to 14 residues. Germline values: CDR1 SGHTA, CDR2 FQGNSA. V gave up 6 bases and J gave up 0 bases, with 11 bases separating them. CDR3 sequence reads: CASRPTVMNTEAFF. Written as DNA, the CDR3 is TGTGCCAGCAGGCCCACGGTTATGAACACTGAAGCTTTCTTT. Together with reference TRBV7-2 and TRBJ1-1, the CDR3 gives the full variable domain: GAGVSQSPSNKVTEKGKDVELRCDPISGHTALYWYRQSLGQGLEFLIYFQGNSAPDKSGLPSDRFSAERTGGSVSTLTIQRTQQEDSAVYLCASRPTVMNTEAFFGQGTRLTVV.

This sequence joins TRBV2 and TRBJ1-2, with unresolved D. The CDR3 has 13 residues. The germline CDR1 and CDR2 sequences are SNHLY and FYNNEI. Trimming left V 7 bases short and J 2 bases short, with 11 bases between. In DNA form, the CDR3 reads TGTGCCAGCACCGCCGACCTAAACTATGGCTACACCTTC. This gives the protein CASTADLNYGYTF.

There are a few counts of this clone. The chain combines TRBV19 with TRBJ1-1; D gene ambiguous. Trimming removed 4 bases at V and 7 bases at J, with 10 bases between. CDR3 length: 12 amino acids. CDR1 LNHDA and CDR2 SQIVND come from the germline V gene (reference sequence). The CDR3 DNA reads TGTGCCAGTAGTAAACGGTGGAGTGAAGCTTTCTTT. Residues: CASSKRWSEAFF.

The CDR3 protein is CASSPLAVSYNEQFF. The CDR3 region has the DNA TGCGCCAGCAGCCCTTTAGCGGTCTCCTACAATGAGCAGTTCTTC. The chain links TRBV4-3 to TRBJ2-1, with D possibly being TRBD2 (6 bases). Per the germline V gene, CDR1 is LGHNA and CDR2 is YSLEER. The V end was cut by 4 bases, the J end by 0 bases, with 10 bases between. This CDR3 is 15 amino acids long.

This clone was seen repeatedly, ten times or more. The gene calls are TRBV19 and TRBJ1-5; perhaps TRBD1 as D (6 bases). There are 13 residues in the CDR3. CDR1 is LNHDA, CDR2 SQIVND, per germline (reference sequence). V dropped 3 bases and J dropped 6 bases, with 9 bases sitting between them. The CDR3 bases are TGTGCCAGTAGTATTTGGGGGCCTCAGCCCCAGCATTTT. It translates to CASSIWGPQPQHF.

This clone was observed a few times. The chain has TRBV10-1 and TRBJ2-3; D perhaps matches TRBD1 (5 bases). Germline V lookup: CDR1 WNHNN, CDR2 SYGVQD (reference sequence). This CDR3 is 12 amino acids long. The V end lost 9 bases, the J end lost 0 bases, and 7 bases lay between the germline ends. CDR3 nucleotides: TGCGCCAGACAGGCTAGCACAGATACGCAGTATTTT. Protein product: CARQASTDTQYF.

V and J are TRBV4-1 and TRBJ1-2, with 7 positions matching TRBD1. Germline V gives CDR1 MGHRA, CDR2 YSYEKL. The CDR3 is 13 residues long. The trim removed 4 bases at V and 8 bases at J, leaving 7 bases unmatched. The chain's CDR3 is CASSLIQGIGYTF. The CDR3 DNA is TGCGCCAGCAGCCTAATACAGGGGATCGGCTACACCTTC.

The chain is built from TRBV18 and TRBJ1-2, with a possible D match to TRBD1 (6 bases). CDR3 length equals 14 residues. Between the trimmed V and J ends, which lost 5 bases and 4 bases, there was a span of 14 bases. CDR1 and CDR2 from the germline V gene are KGHSH and LQKENI. The CDR3 DNA follows: TGTGCCAGCTCAGGGAACGACAGGTCCTATGGCTACACCTTC. It specifies CASSGNDRSYGYTF.

The J gene is TRBJ1-2, the V gene TRBV28; 7 bases align to TRBD1. Germline V CDR1 and CDR2: MDHEN, SYDVKM. J was trimmed by 7 bases and V by 5 bases; bases with no gene match: 10. The CDR3 sequence is 14 residues long. The CDR3 region has the DNA TGTGCCAGCAGTGAAAACAGGGGCAGTGGTGGCTACACCTTC. Its translation: CASSENRGSGGYTF.

The rearrangement joins TRBV28 to TRBJ2-1; 13 bases align to TRBD2. The V gene end was trimmed by 2 bases and the J gene end by 4 bases; junction bases not matched to a gene: 2. This CDR3 comprises 16 residues. Germline CDR1 is MDHEN and CDR2 is SYDVKM. The CDR3 coding sequence is TGTGCCAGCAGTTTAGGGACTAGCGGGAAGTACAATGAGCAGTTCTTC. As protein: CASSLGTSGKYNEQFF.

The chain has TRBV9 and TRBJ2-1, with D tentatively TRBD1 (7 bases). Germline V lookup: CDR1 SGDLS, CDR2 YYNGEE. V gave up 3 bases and J gave up 6 bases, with 10 bases separating them. The CDR3 extends over 13 amino acids. The CDR3 reads CASSGGTANEQFF. DNA for the CDR3: TGTGCCAGCAGCGGCGGGACAGCCAATGAGCAGTTCTTC. Filled out from reference TRBV9 and TRBJ2-1, the complete variable domain reads DSGVTQTPKHLITATGQRVTLRCSPRSGDLSVYWYQQSLDQGLQFLIQYYNGEERAKGNILERFSAQQFPDLHSELNLSSLELGDSALYFCASSGGTANEQFFGPGTRLTVL.

The chain has TRBV7-2 and TRBJ2-3; 13 bases map to TRBD2. The CDR3 loop spans 18 amino acids. Germline CDR1 SGHTA, CDR2 FQGNSA. V lost 4 bases to trimming and J lost 1 base; unmatched junction nucleotides: 8. CDR3: CASSSRPTSGGGTDTQYF. CDR3 nucleotide sequence: TGTGCCAGCAGCTCTCGACCTACTAGCGGGGGGGGCACAGATACGCAGTATTTT. The variable domain in full, with the rest retrieved from reference TRBV7-2 and TRBJ2-3, is GAGVSQSPSNKVTEKGKDVELRCDPISGHTALYWYRQSLGQGLEFLIYFQGNSAPDKSGLPSDRFSAERTGGSVSTLTIQRTQQEDSAVYLCASSSRPTSGGGTDTQYFGPGTRLTVL.

This clone appeared once. The chain employs TRBV18 and TRBJ2-2, with TRBD1 matching 9 bases. The V gene's germline CDR1 is KGHSH and CDR2 LQKENI. CDR3 length: 15 residues. J lost 5 bases, V lost 4 bases, and 5 bases had no gene match. The CDR3 nucleotides are TGTGCCAGCTCACTCAACAGGGGGCAGACCGGGGAGCTGTTTTTT. Amino acid sequence: CASSLNRGQTGELFF. Variable domain in full (rest from reference TRBV18 and TRBJ2-2): NAGVMQNPRHLVRRRGQEARLRCSPMKGHSHVYWYRQLPEEGLKFMVYLQKENIIDESGMPKERFSAEFPKEGPSILRIQQVVRGDSAAYFCASSLNRGQTGELFFGEGSRLTVL.

The CDR3 region has the DNA TGCGCCAGCAGCCAAGTATTCTTACCCGGAGAAAAACTGTTTTTT. Translation: CASSQVFLPGEKLFF. The V gene is TRBV4-1, the J gene TRBJ1-4; D not resolved. V was clipped by 1 base and J by 8 bases, with 14 bases between them. This CDR3 contains 15 residues. Germline V lookup: CDR1 MGHRA, CDR2 YSYEKL.

The chain recombines TRBV28 with TRBJ2-7; 7 bases are a match to TRBD1. V lost 5 bases, J lost 2 bases, and 6 bases stayed unmatched. The CDR3 has 14 residues. Germline CDR1 MDHEN, CDR2 SYDVKM. The CDR3 nucleotides are TGTGCCAGCAGTATAACCGGGACAGCCTACGAGCAGTACTTC. Protein product: CASSITGTAYEQYF. Using reference TRBV28 and TRBJ2-7 for the parts outside the CDR3, the full variable domain is DVKVTQSSRYLVKRTGEKVFLECVQDMDHENMFWYRQDPGLGLRLIYFSYDVKMKEKGDIPEGYSVSREKKERFSLILESASTNQTSMYLCASSITGTAYEQYFGPGTRLTVT.

This clone showed up just a few times. This chain uses TRBV7-3 with TRBJ2-1; 9 nucleotides line up with TRBD2. Trimming at V came to 1 base and at J to 2 bases, leaving 0 bases not matched to a gene. The germline V gene encodes CDR1 SGHTA and CDR2 FQGTGA. The CDR3 has 15 amino acids. In nucleotides, the CDR3 is TGTGCCAGCAGCTTAAGCGGGGGGGCCTACAATGAGCAGTTCTTC. This translates into CASSLSGGAYNEQFF.

The chain joins TRBV7-2 to TRBJ2-3; D is perhaps TRBD2 (5 bases). The length of the CDR3 is 14 residues. CDR1 SGHTA and CDR2 FQGNSA come from the germline V gene. V lost 6 bases and J 0 bases, leaving 10 bases between the germline ends. Here the CDR3 reads CASRLRGSTDTQYF. In DNA form, the CDR3 reads TGTGCCAGCAGGTTACGGGGTAGCACAGATACGCAGTATTTT.